This TCR beta chain is drawn from a study of blood T cell repertoires in COVID-19. Whole-study context: Acute and convalescent COVID-19 specimens originated in the United States, Italy and Spain.

Repertoires were generated with immunoSEQ multiplex PCR, while TCRdb's copy carries only in-frame clones and drops some. The sample carries some 370,000 clones, about 90% recorded once. This clone has only a few counts. The source material was peripheral blood. The receptor's source is a man aged 18 to 35 with active or convalescent COVID-19.

This CDR3 is CASSQDRLAGVETQYF. CDR3 nucleotide sequence: TGCGCCAGCAGCCAAGATCGTTTAGCGGGAGTGGAGACCCAGTACTTC. The chain couples TRBV4-1 to TRBJ2-5, with 9 bases matching TRBD2. V was clipped by 0 bases and J by 5 bases; unmatched bases: 7. The CDR3 totals 16 residues. Germline assignment: CDR1 MGHRA and CDR2 YSYEKL.